This T cell receptor beta chain is from a study of T-cell memory formation after mild COVID-19. The table lists this clonotype with many counts. TCRdb re-called the 5' RACE reads through MiXCR, storing one row per CDR3 protein. The sample carries around 300,000 distinct CDR3 sequences, 13% to 15% recorded once. The V gene's germline CDR1 is MNHNS and CDR2 SASEGT. V dropped 10 bases and J dropped 3 bases, with 18 bases sitting between them. CDR3 length equals 14 residues. The TCR sequence derives from a young man who had mild COVID-19 (a few samples of this study predate the infection). Cell type and time point are not known. The chain recombines TRBV6-1 with TRBJ1-1, with D hard to call. Sample: PBMCs or a T cell subset sorted from them (not recorded which). The chain's CDR3 is CATDSKETHTEAFF. The CDR3 nucleotides read TGTGCCACCGACTCCAAGGAGACCCACACTGAAGCTTTCTTT.